These 20 T cell receptor beta chains were sequenced from one sample in a study of shared clonotypes between healthy human individuals. The assay was immunoSEQ multiplex PCR, and TCRdb's table has in-frame clones only and misses some. The table shows about 2 million clones, with about 95% occurring only once. CD45RO-negative, CCR7-positively selected cells formed the naive CD8 fraction, excluding terminally differentiated effector memory CD45RA+ cells. The specimen was naive CD8+ T cells sorted from blood. The source is a man in his late teens or twenties in good health.

The chain couples TRBV7-2 to TRBJ1-2, with 9 bases that match TRBD1. CDR3 length: 14 amino acids. Germline lookup yields CDR1 SGHTA and CDR2 FQGNSA. Unmatched junction bases numbered 7, after V lost 11 bases and J lost 0 bases. The CDR3 nucleotides are TGTGCCCACGTGGGGACAGGGCCTAACTATGGCTACACCTTC. Amino acid sequence: CAHVGTGPNYGYTF.

On this clone: Other DNA sequences within the sample encode an identical CDR3. The chain links TRBV6-5 to TRBJ2-2; D remains unclear. CDR1 and CDR2 from the germline V gene are MNHEY and SVGAGI. The CDR3 contains 13 residues. Trimming removed 0 bases at V and 6 bases at J, with 5 bases between. The CDR3 sequence is CASSYSSPGELFF. In DNA, the CDR3 is TGTGCCAGCAGTTACTCGAGCCCCGGGGAGCTGTTTTTT.

The chain is built from TRBV6-6 and TRBJ1-2; 7 nucleotides line up with TRBD1. V dropped 4 bases and J dropped 3; count of bases not matched to a gene: 5. Looked up from germline, CDR1 is MNHNY and CDR2 is SVGAGI (reference sequence). The CDR3 consists of 14 residues. CDR3 in DNA: TGTGCCAGCAGTTGGGATCAGGGGGACTATGGCTACACCTTC. Translated: CASSWDQGDYGYTF.

This chain connects TRBV10-3 to TRBJ2-7; D unclear. CDR1 ENHRY and CDR2 SYGVKD come from the germline V gene. Trimming pared 10 bases from V and 2 bases from J, leaving 18 bases between. CDR3 size: 14 residues. In DNA form, the CDR3 reads TGTGCCACCCTTGACCCAACTTGGGCCTACGAGCAGTACTTC. It encodes CATLDPTWAYEQYF.

The chain links TRBV7-2 to TRBJ1-3, with a tentative D call TRBD1 (6 bases). Trimming took off 5 bases at V and 0 bases at J, with 11 bases between the two ends. The germline gives CDR1 SGHTA, CDR2 FQGNSA. This CDR3 contains 15 residues. This chain's CDR3 is CASSQGQSSGNTIYF. The CDR3 DNA follows: TGTGCCAGCAGCCAAGGACAGAGCTCTGGAAACACCATATATTTT.

The chain uses TRBV19 and TRBJ2-7; TRBD2 matches at 7 bases. Trimming at V came to 5 bases and at J to 2 bases, leaving 6 bases not matched to a gene. Germline V lookup: CDR1 LNHDA, CDR2 SQIVND (reference sequence). The CDR3 extends over 14 amino acids. CDR3 DNA sequence: TGTGCCAGTAGTCCAATAGCGGGCGCCTACGAGCAGTACTTC. It yields the protein CASSPIAGAYEQYF.

The chain uses TRBV15 and TRBJ2-7, with D possibly being TRBD2 (6 bases). Germline V lookup: CDR1 LNHNV, CDR2 YYDKDF (reference sequence). The CDR3 length is 13 residues. The V end was cut by 4 bases, the J end by 4 bases, with 11 bases between. This chain's CDR3 is CATSMGEEYEQYF. Here the CDR3 DNA reads TGTGCCACCAGCATGGGGGAGGAGTACGAGCAGTACTTC.

The chain couples TRBV30 to TRBJ1-1; D not certain. CDR1 and CDR2 from the germline V gene are GTSNPN and SVGIG (reference sequence). The CDR3 has 14 residues. The V end was cut by 0 bases, the J end by 4 bases, with 12 bases between. CDR3 protein: CAWSVGGRFTEAFF. Written as DNA, the CDR3 is TGTGCCTGGAGTGTAGGCGGCAGGTTCACTGAAGCTTTCTTT.

The chain employs TRBV2 and TRBJ1-4, with D possibly matching TRBD1 (5 bases). This CDR3 region has 13 residues. V was trimmed by 8 bases and J by 7 bases, leaving 14 bases between them. Germline assignment: CDR1 SNHLY and CDR2 FYNNEI. CDR3 protein: CASGDVWGEKLFF. CDR3 sequence (DNA): TGTGCCAGCGGGGACGTATGGGGTGAAAAACTGTTTTTT.

Concerning this clone: Other DNA sequences from this sample encode an identical CDR3 as well. The rearrangement uses TRBV10-2 and TRBJ2-3; no definite D call. Germline CDR1 reads WSHSY; CDR2 reads SAAADI. Trimming cost V 0 bases and J 6 bases, with 4 bases left between them. This CDR3 comprises 12 residues. The CDR3 sequence is CASSESGDTQYF. CDR3 nucleotide sequence: TGCGCCAGCAGTGAGTCTGGGGATACGCAGTATTTT.

The chain recombines TRBV7-6 with TRBJ2-7, with D tentatively TRBD1 (5 bases). This CDR3 spans 15 amino acids. Per germline, CDR1 SGHVS and CDR2 FNYEAQ. V dropped 1 base and J dropped 3 bases, with 13 bases sitting between them. The CDR3 DNA sequence: TGTGCCAGCAGCTTAGAACAGGTTCCATACTACGAGCAGTACTTC. Protein sequence: CASSLEQVPYYEQYF.

The J gene is TRBJ2-5, the V gene TRBV13; D is uncertain. CDR1 and CDR2 (germline): PRHDT, FYEKMQ (reference sequence). The CDR3 has 14 residues. The germline V and J ends were trimmed by 0 bases and 4 bases, with 9 bases remaining between them. Here the CDR3 DNA reads TGTGCCAGCAGCTTAGGTTACCAGCTAGAGACCCAGTACTTC. It yields the protein CASSLGYQLETQYF.

The J gene is TRBJ1-2, the V gene TRBV15; 8 bases match TRBD1. This CDR3 region has 16 residues. Germline V gene lookup returns CDR1 LNHNV and CDR2 YYDKDF (reference sequence). V lost 3 bases to trimming and J lost 8 bases; unmatched junction nucleotides: 14. CDR3 amino acids: CATSRVEDREVWGYTF. The DNA for the CDR3 is TGTGCCACCAGCAGGGTGGAGGACAGGGAAGTATGGGGCTACACCTTC.

V gene TRBV4-1 combines with J gene TRBJ2-3; unclear D gene. The length of the CDR3 is 12 residues. V was shortened by 4 bases and J by 4 bases, with 6 bases between the two germline ends. CDR1 and CDR2 from the germline V gene are MGHRA and YSYEKL. CDR3 residues: CASSPTADTQYF. Written as DNA, the CDR3 is TGCGCCAGCAGCCCCACGGCAGATACGCAGTATTTT.

The rearrangement joins TRBV5-6 to TRBJ2-4; no clear D gene. Germline V lookup: CDR1 SGHDT, CDR2 YYEEEE. CDR3 length: 15 residues. V was pared by 1 base and J by 0 bases, with 8 bases between. The CDR3 DNA reads as TGTGCCAGCAGCTTGTCGCACTTAGCCAAAAACATTCAGTACTTC. Amino acid sequence: CASSLSHLAKNIQYF. The full variable domain, in which reference TRBV5-6 and TRBJ2-4 provide the parts outside the CDR3, is DAGVTQSPTHLIKTRGQQVTLRCSPKSGHDTVSWYQQALGQGPQFIFQYYEEEERQRGNFPDRFSGHQFPNYSSELNVNALLLGDSALYLCASSLSHLAKNIQYFGAGTRLSVL.

The chain recombines TRBV6-1 with TRBJ2-1, with TRBD1 matching over 7 bases. Per germline, CDR1 MNHNS and CDR2 SASEGT. The CDR3 spans 12 residues. The V segment lost 11 bases and the J segment 3 bases; nucleotides outside the gene matches: 4. The CDR3 region is CAGRTGYNEQFF. CDR3 DNA sequence: TGTGCCGGAAGGACAGGCTACAATGAGCAGTTCTTC.

This clone was detected only once. The V call is TRBV6-5, the J call TRBJ2-7; TRBD1 is a possible D gene (6 bases). The germline CDR1 and CDR2 sequences are MNHEY and SVGAGI. This CDR3 region has 15 residues. V was cut by 6 bases and J by 2 bases, with 17 bases left in between. CDR3 sequence: CASSSNRERPYEQYF. The CDR3 DNA sequence: TGTGCCAGCAGCTCAAACAGGGAAAGGCCCTACGAGCAGTACTTC.

This clone was observed once. V gene TRBV9 combines with J gene TRBJ1-6, with a weak D call TRBD1 (5 bases). V was shortened by 3 bases and J by 5 bases, with 9 bases between the two germline ends. Per germline, CDR1 SGDLS and CDR2 YYNGEE. The CDR3 consists of 14 residues. DNA for the CDR3: TGTGCCAGCAGCGGTGGGGCGGATAATTCACCCCTCCACTTT. This sequence encodes CASSGGADNSPLHF.

CDR3 sequence: CASTMDRARWTGELFF. For the CDR3, the DNA is TGTGCCAGCACCATGGACAGGGCGAGATGGACCGGGGAGCTGTTTTTT. The chain is built from TRBV2 and TRBJ2-2; 8 nucleotides line up with TRBD1. Germline V gene data show CDR1 as SNHLY and CDR2 as FYNNEI. The CDR3 spans 16 residues. V lost 7 bases, J lost 5 bases, and 12 bases stayed unmatched.

The chain combines TRBV11-2 with TRBJ2-7; TRBD2 might be the D (6 bases). Germline CDR1 reads SGHAT; CDR2 reads FQNNGV. The CDR3 has 16 amino acids. Trimming stripped 5 bases from V and 4 bases from J, with 21 bases between. In nucleotides, the CDR3 is TGTGCCAGCAGCCCCTTGGGTCGGGGGTTGTTGTACGAGCAGTACTTC. Its translation is CASSPLGRGLLYEQYF.